Shown below are 26 T cell receptor beta chains from a single sample sequenced in a study of tumor and adjacent non-tumor tissue in lung cancer. A modified ARM-PCR protocol with three rounds of nested PCR amplified TCRbeta. One entry per CDR3 protein results from TCRdb running MiXCR on the multiplex PCR reads. Of tens of thousands of distinct CDR3 sequences listed, 72% are singletons. The template was RNA from unsorted bulk tissue. Sequencing used lung tumor tissue. Receptors originate from a woman aged 40 to 55 with non-small cell lung cancer.

Notes on this clonotype: Relative to the germline gene, one junction end is altered; a read error may explain this. The chain uses TRBV29-1 and TRBJ1-1, with 10 bases matching TRBD1. CDR3 length equals 14 residues. CDR1 is SQVTM, CDR2 ANQGSEA, per germline. The CDR3 sequence is CSASDRGRSTAAFF. The DNA for the CDR3 is TGCAGCGCGTCGGACAGGGGGAGGAGCACTGCAGCTTTCTTT.

As to this clonotype: The conserved phenylalanine or tryptophan normally closing the CDR3 is absent here, so this likely arose from a read error. It is unclear where the CDR3 begins or ends on the DNA, so no DNA is shown, and the CDR3 is as TCRdb lists it. The V call is TRBV7-9, the J call TRBJ2-1. The CDR3 region is 15 residues in length, termini included. CDR1 and CDR2 (germline): SEHNR, FQNEAQ (reference sequence). CDR3 in amino acids: CASSRSGSSYNEHFI.

In regard to this clonotype: Its ends do not fully match the called genes, so a read error is possible. The chain has TRBV12-3 or TRBV12-4 and TRBJ1-5; D is unresolved. CDR3 length equals 14 residues. The CDR3 region has the DNA TGTGCCATCAGCCGACCCTATAGCAATCAGCCCCAACATTTT. This translates into CAISRPYSNQPQHF.

As regards this clonotype: One junction end does not reproduce the germline sequence, and a read error may be involved. The chain uses TRBV11-3 and TRBJ2-5, with 7 bases identical to TRBD1. Germline V lookup: CDR1 SGHNT, CDR2 YENEEA. The CDR3 is 15 residues long. The CDR3 DNA reads TGTGCCTGCACCAAATTCGGACAGGCACGAGAGACCCAATACTTC. It encodes CACTKFGQARETQYF.

The chain uses TRBV29-1 and TRBJ1-2; D gene unclear. Trimming stripped 8 bases from V and 2 bases from J, with 12 bases between. The CDR3 consists of 12 residues. Looked up from germline, CDR1 is SQVTM and CDR2 is ANQGSEA. CDR3 sequence: CSLALLNYGYTF. The DNA of the CDR3 is TGCAGCCTTGCATTGTTAAACTATGGCTACACCTTC.

The sample holds many counts of this clonotype. This chain joins TRBV20-1 and TRBJ1-2, with TRBD1 matching over 10 bases. CDR1 DFQATT and CDR2 SNEGSKA come from the germline V gene (reference sequence). This CDR3 has 14 residues. After removal of 4 bases from V and 6 bases from J, the junction contained 8 bases not matched to a gene. The CDR3 sequence is CSANDRGRQDGYTF. CDR3 DNA: TGCAGTGCTAATGACAGGGGGCGTCAAGATGGCTACACCTTC.

Notes on this clonotype: It is likely a read error, because the conserved phenylalanine at the end of the CDR3 is missing. This chain joins TRBV30 and TRBJ2-5, with D uncertain. The germline CDR1 and CDR2 sequences are GTSNPN and SVGIG (reference sequence). The length of the CDR3 is 13 residues. The V end lost 0 bases, the J end lost 4 bases, and 9 bases lay between the germline ends. The CDR3 region has the DNA TGTGCCTGGAGTGTACCGCTGGTAGAGACCCAGTACCTC. Encoded protein: CAWSVPLVETQYL.

This rearrangement joins TRBV30 to TRBJ1-6, with 7 nucleotides matching TRBD1. The CDR3 length is 15 residues. The trim removed 5 bases at V and 8 bases at J, leaving 12 bases unmatched. The V gene's germline CDR1 is GTSNPN and CDR2 SVGIG (reference sequence). In DNA form, the CDR3 reads TGTGCCTGGGGTTACAGGGACAGTTGGTATTCACCCCTCCACTTT. As protein: CAWGYRDSWYSPLHF.

As concerns this clonotype: The junction does not match germline at one end; this may be a read error. The V and J genes are TRBV4-2 and TRBJ2-7, with 13 bases matching TRBD2. There are 18 residues in the CDR3. From germline, CDR1 is LGHNA and CDR2 YNFKEQ. The CDR3 nucleotides are TGTGCCAACAGCCAAGATTATACTAGCGGGGGGGCTATCTACGAGCAGTACTTC. This codes for CANSQDYTSGGAIYEQYF.

V and J are TRBV21-1 and TRBJ2-5; the table names TRBD1, a call not compared with the DNA. TRBV21-1 is designated a pseudogene. CDR3 size: 11 residues. This CDR3 is CVPRGRETQYF. The CDR3 nucleotides are TGTGTTCCAAGGGGACGGGAGACCCAGTACTTC.

The chain recombines TRBV19 with TRBJ2-1; 8 bases are a match to TRBD1. CDR3 size: 13 residues. Germline values: CDR1 LNHDA, CDR2 SQIVND (reference sequence). J gave up 9 bases and V 5 bases, and 6 bases lay outside the gene matches. CDR3 loop: CASSRQGLGEQFF. CDR3 sequence (DNA): TGTGCCAGTAGTCGACAGGGGCTGGGTGAGCAGTTCTTC. Full variable domain (missing parts from reference TRBV19 and TRBJ2-1): DGGITQSPKYLFRKEGQNVTLSCEQNLNHDAMYWYRQDPGQGLRLIYYSQIVNDFQKGDIAEGYSVSREKKESFPLTVTSAQKNPTAFYLCASSRQGLGEQFFGPGTRLTVL.

The chain carries TRBV18 and TRBJ2-5; possibly TRBD2 for D (6 bases). The V and J ends lost 3 bases and 4 bases respectively, with 12 bases between them. Germline CDR1 reads KGHSH; CDR2 reads LQKENI. CDR3 length: 14 amino acids. This CDR3 is CASSPSDGGETQYF. The CDR3 DNA sequence: TGTGCCAGCTCACCCTCCGACGGGGGAGAGACCCAGTACTTC.

This chain joins TRBV29-1 and TRBJ2-5, with D possibly TRBD1 on 7 matching bases. CDR1 is SQVTM and CDR2 is ANQGSEA in the germline V gene. The CDR3 covers 12 residues. CDR3 in amino acids: CGAEGAGATQYF. The CDR3 DNA reads TGCGGCGCGGAGGGGGCTGGCGCGACCCAGTACTTC.

This clonotype was found once. The chain links TRBV29-1 to TRBJ2-7; D not resolved. CDR3 size: 11 residues. V lost 8 bases to trimming and J lost 3 bases, with 11 bases between them. Per the germline V gene, CDR1 is SQVTM and CDR2 is ANQGSEA. The CDR3: CSLVTDYEQYF. In DNA form, the CDR3 reads TGCAGCCTTGTGACCGACTACGAGCAGTACTTC.

On this clonotype: An end of the junction differs from the germline gene, which may be a read error. The genes are TRBV11-2 and TRBJ2-7, with 8 bases fitting TRBD1. The CDR3 length is 13 residues. Per germline, CDR1 SGHAT and CDR2 FQNNGV. The CDR3 sequence: CASSARDKGQAVF. The CDR3 nucleotides read TGTGCCAGCAGCGCCCGGGACAAGGGACAGGCGGTCTTC.

With regard to this clonotype: No conserved phenylalanine or tryptophan ends this CDR3, so it is likely a read error. The genes are TRBV5-1 and TRBJ2-1, with TRBD2 matching 13 bases. The CDR3 has 15 residues. The trim removed 7 bases at V and 7 bases at J, leaving 8 bases unmatched. Germline V gives CDR1 SGHRS, CDR2 YFSETQ. DNA of the CDR3: TGCGCCAGCGGTTGGACTAGCGGGGGTTCGAATGAGCAGTTCATC. It specifies CASGWTSGGSNEQFI.

Comments on this clonotype: An end of the junction does not agree with germline; a read error may underlie this. V usage is TRBV11-1 and J usage is TRBJ2-3, with unresolved D. Germline CDR1 and CDR2: SGHAT and FQDESV (reference sequence). The CDR3 consists of 11 residues. The CDR3 is CASSFLNGQYF. DNA of the CDR3: TGTGCTAGCAGCTTTCTGAACGGGCAGTATTTC.

V is TRBV6-5 and J is TRBJ1-2; D possibly corresponds to TRBD1 (6 bases). V was cut by 0 bases and J by 10 bases, with 21 bases left in between. This CDR3 has 16 amino acids. Germline loops: CDR1 MNHEY, CDR2 SVGAGI. This CDR3 is CASSYSSGHGLNDYTF. The CDR3 DNA is TGTGCCAGCAGTTACTCCTCGGGACATGGTCTAAATGACTACACCTTC.

A word on this clonotype: The germline gene is not matched at one end of the junction; a read error may be the cause. The V and J genes are TRBV6-1 and TRBJ2-7; D gene ambiguous. The CDR3 totals 15 residues. The V gene's germline CDR1 is MNHNS and CDR2 SASEGT. CDR3 residues: CASSEVTGSWDEQYF. The CDR3, as DNA: TGTGCCAGTAGTGAAGTCACGGGTTCTTGGGACGAGCAGTACTTC.

Points on this clonotype: A much larger clone differs from this one at a single base, so this may be a read error. The chain links TRBV28 to TRBJ1-2; D is perhaps TRBD1 (5 bases). This CDR3 spans 15 amino acids. Germline V gives CDR1 MDHEN, CDR2 SYDVKM. The CDR3: CTSRPGPRDGRGYTF. In DNA form, the CDR3 reads TGTACCAGCAGGCCAGGGCCAAGGGATGGACGGGGCTACACCTTC.

Worth noting for this clonotype: A read error is possible here, since a much larger clone lies one base away. The V gene is TRBV4-2, the J gene TRBJ2-5; 10 positions match TRBD2. There are 17 residues in the CDR3. Germline assignment: CDR1 LGHNA and CDR2 YNFKEQ. As DNA, the CDR3 is TGTGCCAGCAGCCGAGAGGGTGGGCTAGCGGGAGAAGAGAGCCAGTACTTC. Translating gives CASSREGGLAGEESQYF.

This clonotype was counted once. The chain carries TRBV11-2 and TRBJ2-5; D perhaps matches TRBD2 (5 bases). This CDR3 is 16 amino acids long. The V gene's germline CDR1 is SGHAT and CDR2 FQNNGV. V dropped 5 bases and J dropped 10 bases, with 26 bases sitting between them. CDR3 sequence reads: CASSPLRVAAQDIQYF. In DNA, the CDR3 is TGTGCCAGCAGCCCTCTGAGGGTAGCCGCACAAGATATCCAGTACTTC.

Comment on this clonotype: A read error may account for a junction end that differs from germline. DNA of the CDR3: TGTGCCAGCAGCCTTTCGGAGACCTACCGAAACGAAGCTCTCTTT. The encoded protein is CASSLSETYRNEALF. The chain links TRBV11-2 to TRBJ1-1, with D unclear. Germline CDR1 reads SGHAT; CDR2 reads FQNNGV. The CDR3 is 15 amino acids.

Details on this clonotype: One end of the junction is discordant with germline, which a read error may explain. This rearrangement joins TRBV12-3 or TRBV12-4 to TRBJ2-7; TRBD2 is a possible D gene (6 bases). The CDR3 consists of 14 residues. The CDR3 sequence: CVSSFGGSSYEQYF. CDR3 coding DNA: TGTGTCAGCAGTTTCGGGGGATCCTCCTACGAGCAGTATTTC.

The rearrangement links TRBV5-1 to TRBJ2-5; D ambiguous. This CDR3 is built from 14 residues. The V and J ends lost 2 bases and 2 bases respectively, with 10 bases between them. From germline, CDR1 is SGHRS and CDR2 YFSETQ. For the CDR3, the DNA is TGCGCCAGCAGCTTCGAGATTGTTCAAGAGACCCAGTACTTC. Protein product: CASSFEIVQETQYF.

The J gene is TRBJ2-1, the V gene TRBV11-2; D might be TRBD2 (6 bases). This CDR3 has 16 amino acids. Germline CDR1 and CDR2: SGHAT and FQNNGV. V lost 8 bases, J lost 4 bases, and 21 bases lay in between. As DNA, the CDR3 is TGTGCCAGCGGCGAGACACTAGCTCCACTGTACAATGAGCAGTTCTTC. Its translation: CASGETLAPLYNEQFF. Full variable domain (outside the CDR3, taken from reference TRBV11-2 and TRBJ2-1): EAGVAQSPRYKIIEKRQSVAFWCNPISGHATLYWYQQILGQGPKLLIQFQNNGVVDDSQLPKDRFSAERLKGVDSTLKIQPAKLEDSAVYLCASGETLAPLYNEQFFGPGTRLTVL.